Listed here are 32 T cell receptor beta chains from one sample, sequenced in a study of T cell clonotyping in hematopoietic cell transplantation (dated by TCRdb to about 2021). Library method: the immunoSEQ multiplex PCR assay. TCRdb took this table from immuneACCESS and kept in-frame rearrangements with V and J called. Such tables lack part of the clones; where checked against another copy, unresolved V genes explain under half of the gap, and the rest is unexplained. The sample records approximately 75,000 clones, 85% to 95% of which are singletons. Together, the top ten hold roughly 1.7% of the sample. Sequenced: peripheral blood mononuclear cells. These receptors were taken from a man between 50 and 59 years old in good health. Some clones in this sample may be carry-over from other donors' samples.

This chain joins TRBV30 and TRBJ1-1; 7 bases match TRBD1. CDR1 is GTSNPN and CDR2 is SVGIG in the germline V gene (reference sequence). The J segment lost 13 bases and the V segment lost 2 bases, leaving 16 bases of the junction unmatched. The CDR3 has 14 residues. CDR3 in DNA: TGTGCCTGGAGTAGACGACAGGGCGGAAGTATTGATTTCTTT. It specifies CAWSRRQGGSIDFF.

In its sample, this clone was seen once. The chain employs TRBV10-3 and TRBJ1-1, with D unresolved. This CDR3 contains 13 residues. The germline V and J ends were trimmed by 4 bases and 0 bases, with 6 bases remaining between them. The germline V gene encodes CDR1 ENHRY and CDR2 SYGVKD. CDR3 DNA sequence: TGTGCCATCAGTGGACCCTTGAACACTGAAGCTTTCTTT. It codes for CAISGPLNTEAFF.

The chain employs TRBV2 and TRBJ2-1, with TRBD1 identical over 9 bases. In germline, CDR1 is SNHLY, CDR2 FYNNEI. The ends lost 6 bases at V and 8 bases at J; junction bases unmatched: 5. This CDR3 spans 13 amino acids. The CDR3 DNA is TGTGCCAGCAGCCACAGGGGGCCGGATGAGCAGTTCTTC. Protein: CASSHRGPDEQFF. The complete variable domain, with remaining parts taken from reference TRBV2 and TRBJ2-1, reads EPEVTQTPSHQVTQMGQEVILRCVPISNHLYFYWYRQILGQKVEFLVSFYNNEISEKSEIFDDQFSVERPDGSNFTLKIRSTKLEDSAMYFCASSHRGPDEQFFGPGTRLTVL.

This chain links TRBV6-1 with TRBJ2-5; 9 nucleotides agree with TRBD1. CDR3 size: 15 residues. Germline loops: CDR1 MNHNS, CDR2 SASEGT. Unmatched junction bases numbered 2, after V lost 1 base and J lost 2 bases. This CDR3 reads CASSEGDREQETQYF. The CDR3 region has the DNA TGTGCCAGCAGTGAAGGGGACAGGGAGCAAGAGACCCAGTACTTC.

This clone was seen once. The rearrangement joins TRBV6-1 to TRBJ2-7; 7 bases match TRBD1. V trimming: 6 bases; J trimming: 5 bases; junction bases outside the gene matches: 4. This CDR3 has 12 amino acids. Germline V lookup: CDR1 MNHNS, CDR2 SASEGT. In DNA, the CDR3 is TGTGCCAGCAGAAGACAGGGTAACGAGCAGTACTTC. Encoded protein: CASRRQGNEQYF.

This chain links TRBV6-1 with TRBJ2-7, with D possibly being TRBD1 or TRBD2 (5 bases each). The germline CDR1 and CDR2 sequences are MNHNS and SASEGT. There are 14 residues in the CDR3. V lost 4 bases and J 6 bases, leaving 16 bases between the germline ends. The DNA of the CDR3 is TGTGCCAGCAGTGTGCTCCGGGACCCTCCCGAGCAGTACTTC. This gives the protein CASSVLRDPPEQYF.

The chain employs TRBV7-9 and TRBJ1-2, with 7 nucleotides matching TRBD1. The trim removed 5 bases at V and 7 bases at J, leaving 16 bases unmatched. CDR1 and CDR2 (germline): SEHNR, FQNEAQ (reference sequence). CDR3 size: 16 residues. CDR3 bases: TGTGCCAGCAGCCTCACGGGACAGACCTCTTCGTTTGGCTACACCTTC. Translating it yields CASSLTGQTSSFGYTF.

The chain links TRBV29-1 to TRBJ2-7, with TRBD1 matching 11 bases. The germline gives CDR1 SQVTM, CDR2 ANQGSEA. V shed 3 bases, J shed 3 bases, and the junction held 4 bases outside the gene matches. This CDR3 has 14 amino acids. The CDR3 nucleotides read TGCAGCGTTGATCCGGGACAGGGGGTCTACGAGCAGTACTTC. This gives the protein CSVDPGQGVYEQYF.

The V call is TRBV28, the J call TRBJ2-6; D not resolved. Trimming took 4 bases from V and 0 from J, leaving 4 bases between them. The CDR3 consists of 14 residues. CDR1 and CDR2 (germline): MDHEN, SYDVKM. The CDR3 spells CASSSGSGANVLTF. The CDR3 bases are TGTGCCAGCAGTTCTGGCTCTGGGGCCAACGTCCTGACTTTC.

This chain links TRBV19 with TRBJ2-2, with D unresolved. The germline V gene encodes CDR1 LNHDA and CDR2 SQIVND (reference sequence). Trimming pared 8 bases from V and 6 bases from J, leaving 7 bases between. The CDR3 loop spans 11 amino acids. CDR3 amino acids: CASSVAGELFF. In nucleotides, the CDR3 is TGTGCCAGTTCAGTGGCCGGGGAGCTGTTTTTT.

V gene TRBV28 combines with J gene TRBJ1-2, with TRBD1 identical over 8 bases. CDR3 size: 14 residues. Germline CDR1 is MDHEN and CDR2 is SYDVKM. V lost 1 base to trimming and J lost 5 bases; unmatched junction nucleotides: 3. Here the CDR3 reads CASSLLQGGYGYTF. CDR3 in DNA: TGTGCCAGCAGTTTATTACAGGGGGGTTATGGCTACACCTTC.

The chain uses TRBV2 and TRBJ2-1; 11 bases fit TRBD2. Germline V gene lookup returns CDR1 SNHLY and CDR2 FYNNEI. Trimming at V came to 9 bases and at J to 6 bases, leaving 10 bases not matched to a gene. There are 15 residues in the CDR3. CDR3: CASLLLTSGGNEQFF. CDR3 bases: TGTGCCAGTCTCCTCCTAACTAGCGGGGGCAATGAGCAGTTCTTC.

This clone was picked up one time. The chain recombines TRBV28 with TRBJ1-2, with a tentative D call TRBD1 (5 bases). Trimming removed 5 bases from V and 6 bases from J, with 22 bases in between. This CDR3 contains 16 residues. Germline loops: CDR1 MDHEN, CDR2 SYDVKM. The CDR3 DNA follows: TGTGCCAGCAGTCCACGCTTGGGGGGGGGTAAGAATGGCTACACCTTC. Translated: CASSPRLGGGKNGYTF.

V and J are TRBV6-5 and TRBJ2-7; 9 nucleotides agree with TRBD1. The germline V gene encodes CDR1 MNHEY and CDR2 SVGAGI. V lost 0 bases to trimming and J lost 3 bases; unmatched junction nucleotides: 6. CDR3 size: 16 residues. CDR3 in amino acids: CASSYSGQGIGYEQYF. Written as DNA, the CDR3 is TGTGCCAGCAGTTACTCGGGACAGGGAATTGGCTACGAGCAGTACTTC.

The V and J genes are TRBV5-6 and TRBJ1-2, with D possibly being TRBD1 (6 bases). Germline values: CDR1 SGHDT, CDR2 YYEEEE. This CDR3 comprises 15 residues. V was cut by 4 bases and J by 4 bases, with 17 bases left in between. DNA of the CDR3: TGTGCCAGCAGCCGATCAACAGGGTTGTCCTATGGCTACACCTTC. Translation: CASSRSTGLSYGYTF.

This chain connects TRBV27 to TRBJ2-7; possible D gene TRBD1, 6 bases. In germline, CDR1 is MNHEY, CDR2 SMNVEV (reference sequence). The CDR3 totals 13 residues. Deletions cut 5 bases from V and 3 bases from J, with 11 bases between. The CDR3 DNA is TGTGCCAGCAGTGACCTACAGGGCTACGAGCAGTACTTC. Protein sequence: CASSDLQGYEQYF.

V gene TRBV9 combines with J gene TRBJ2-2; D gene ambiguous. Germline CDR1 SGDLS, CDR2 YYNGEE. The CDR3 has 18 amino acids. The ends were cut back, 4 bases at V and 2 bases at J, with 21 bases in the middle. The CDR3 DNA sequence: TGTGCCAGCAGCCTAGGCTTGTTTCCAGGTCCCAACACCGGGGAGCTGTTTTTT. Encoded protein: CASSLGLFPGPNTGELFF.

The rearrangement links TRBV5-1 to TRBJ1-1; D unclear. The germline V gene has CDR1 SGHRS and CDR2 YFSETQ. The CDR3 contains 15 residues. The ends were cut back, 4 bases at V and 1 base at J, with 14 bases in the middle. CDR3 sequence: CASSVGSSGNTEAFF. CDR3 DNA: TGCGCCAGCAGCGTTGGCTCGAGCGGGAACACTGAAGCTTTCTTT.

This rearrangement joins TRBV29-1 to TRBJ2-5; D is ambiguous. Trimming removed 3 bases from V and 4 bases from J, with 6 bases in between. Germline V gives CDR1 SQVTM, CDR2 ANQGSEA. The CDR3 has 11 amino acids. The CDR3 nucleotides read TGCAGCGTTGAGATGGGAGAGACCCAGTACTTC. This encodes CSVEMGETQYF.

This chain connects TRBV29-1 to TRBJ2-5; 8 bases agree with TRBD1. CDR1 and CDR2 from the germline V gene are SQVTM and ANQGSEA. The CDR3 spans 12 residues. V dropped 3 bases and J dropped 5; count of bases not matched to a gene: 2. The CDR3 DNA sequence: TGCAGCGTTGATACAGGGGGTGAGACCCAGTACTTC. It specifies CSVDTGGETQYF. The whole variable domain, remainder taken from reference TRBV29-1 and TRBJ2-5, is SAVISQKPSRDICQRGTSLTIQCQVDSQVTMMFWYRQQPGQSLTLIATANQGSEATYESGFVIDKFPISRPNLTFSTLTVSNMSPEDSSIYLCSVDTGGETQYFGPGTRLLVL.

The rearrangement links TRBV6-1 to TRBJ1-3, with D uncertain. Trimming shortened V by 6 bases and J by 0 bases, and 12 bases separated the two germline ends. CDR1 is MNHNS, CDR2 SASEGT, per germline. The CDR3 extends over 15 amino acids. This CDR3 reads CASSPESNSGNTIYF. CDR3 DNA: TGTGCCAGCAGCCCCGAGTCCAACTCTGGAAACACCATATATTTT.

The rearrangement joins TRBV5-1 to TRBJ1-6; tentatively, D is TRBD1 (5 bases). Germline CDR1 and CDR2: SGHRS and YFSETQ. The V and J ends lost 4 bases and 0 bases respectively, with 11 bases between them. This CDR3 region has 16 residues. This CDR3 reads CASSRDWSSYNSPLHF. The CDR3, as DNA: TGCGCCAGCAGCCGGGACTGGAGCTCCTATAATTCACCCCTCCACTTT.

This chain connects TRBV5-1 to TRBJ2-7; TRBD1 agrees at 8 bases. The CDR3 extends over 15 amino acids. Germline-derived CDR1 and CDR2 are SGHRS and YFSETQ. V shed 4 bases and J 2 bases; nucleotides not matched to a gene: 8. This chain's CDR3 is CASSRGQAMTYEQYF. CDR3 bases: TGCGCCAGCAGCCGGGGACAGGCAATGACCTACGAGCAGTACTTC.

This chain joins TRBV28 and TRBJ1-2; D is unclear. CDR1 and CDR2 from the germline V gene are MDHEN and SYDVKM. The germline V and J ends were trimmed by 5 bases and 5 bases, with 6 bases remaining between them. The CDR3 runs to 11 residues. Here the CDR3 DNA reads TGTGCCAGCAGTACTCAGTATGGCTACACCTTC. Its protein product is CASSTQYGYTF.

The chain couples TRBV5-8 to TRBJ1-2; possible D gene TRBD1, 5 bases. This CDR3 comprises 13 residues. V lost 5 bases, J lost 2 bases, and 10 bases lay in between. CDR1 SGHTS and CDR2 YDEGEE come from the germline V gene. In nucleotides, the CDR3 is TGTGCCAGCAGAATGGGACTGAACTATGGCTACACCTTC. Translated: CASRMGLNYGYTF. Full variable domain (missing parts from reference TRBV5-8 and TRBJ1-2): EAGVTQSPTHLIKTRGQQATLRCSPISGHTSVYWYQQALGLGLQFLLWYDEGEERNRGNFPPRFSGRQFPNYSSELNVNALELEDSALYLCASRMGLNYGYTFGSGTRLTVV.

This chain links TRBV9 with TRBJ2-3, with D hard to call. The CDR3 runs 14 residues. Germline V gene data show CDR1 as SGDLS and CDR2 as YYNGEE. Trimming removed 1 base from V and 2 bases from J, with 8 bases in between. The chain's CDR3 is CASSVRRYTDTQYF. For the CDR3, the DNA is TGTGCCAGCAGCGTAAGGCGCTACACAGATACGCAGTATTTT.

The chain combines TRBV6-1 with TRBJ2-7; 8 bases match TRBD1. Looked up from germline, CDR1 is MNHNS and CDR2 is SASEGT. The CDR3 runs to 16 residues. The V segment lost 4 bases and the J segment 1 base; nucleotides outside the gene matches: 9. DNA for the CDR3: TGTGCCAGCAGTGGTCTACCGGGACAGGCTTCCTACGAGCAGTACTTC. This translates into CASSGLPGQASYEQYF.

The V call is TRBV19, the J call TRBJ1-6, with 8 nucleotides matching TRBD1. The trim removed 5 bases at V and 9 bases at J, leaving 12 bases unmatched. This CDR3 has 16 amino acids. The germline gives CDR1 LNHDA, CDR2 SQIVND (reference sequence). The CDR3 DNA reads TGTGCCAGTAGTCGGGAAGGGCAGGGGGCTTTTTCACCCCTCCACTTT. It translates to CASSREGQGAFSPLHF.

V usage is TRBV5-1 and J usage is TRBJ1-5, with a tentative D call TRBD1 (6 bases). This CDR3 contains 13 residues. Germline values: CDR1 SGHRS, CDR2 YFSETQ. Trimming removed 4 bases from V and 5 bases from J, with 10 bases in between. The CDR3 nucleotides are TGCGCCAGCAGCAAGGACAGTTATCAGCCCCAGCATTTT. Amino acids: CASSKDSYQPQHF.

The chain is built from TRBV28 and TRBJ1-5; weak D call: TRBD1 (6 bases). From germline, CDR1 is MDHEN and CDR2 SYDVKM. The V and J ends lost 5 bases and 2 bases respectively, with 10 bases between them. The CDR3 has 14 amino acids. CDR3 bases: TGTGCCAGCAGTCTCCGGACAGGCAATCAGCCCCAGCATTTT. Amino acid sequence: CASSLRTGNQPQHF.

The chain has TRBV28 and TRBJ2-7; D might be TRBD2 (5 bases). The CDR3 is made up of 17 amino acids. The V end was cut by 4 bases, the J end by 3 bases, with 22 bases between. Germline CDR1 is MDHEN and CDR2 is SYDVKM. This CDR3 is CASSSVLGPLASYEQYF. CDR3 bases: TGTGCCAGCAGTTCAGTCCTCGGACCCCTAGCAAGCTACGAGCAGTACTTC.

The rearrangement joins TRBV7-8 to TRBJ1-1; D unresolved. CDR3 length: 13 amino acids. Germline lookup yields CDR1 SGHVS and CDR2 FQNEAQ. V dropped 1 base and J dropped 12 bases, with 15 bases sitting between them. The CDR3 DNA reads as TGTGCCAGCAGCTTAGATGCGGCCTGGGTGTCTTTCTTT. Protein sequence: CASSLDAAWVSFF.